The entry below describes one T cell receptor (beta chain). These data come from a study of blood T cell repertoires in COVID-19. Looking at the study overall: PBMCs, B-cell-depleted T cells, or T cells provided the cDNA or gDNA that made up the material.

Source study methods: Estimated nucleated cell counts came from reference gene primer amplification. Assay used: immunoSEQ multiplex PCR; TCRdb lists only in-frame clones, some missing. The DNA was the basis for D and trimming; V, J and clone size are from that table. The data hold about 200,000 clones, with about nine tenths observed a single time. There are 15 residues in the CDR3. Germline lookup yields CDR1 SGDLS and CDR2 YYNGEE. V gave up 7 bases and J gave up 2 bases; unmatched junction bases: 8. The sample taken for sequencing was peripheral blood. The gene calls are TRBV9 and TRBJ2-5; 10 bases match TRBD2. This receptor was identified in a young man with active or convalescent COVID-19. The CDR3 loop reads CASGRLAGLQETQYF. The CDR3 nucleotides are TGTGCCAGCGGGCGACTAGCGGGTCTACAAGAGACCCAGTACTTC.